This TCR beta chain was recovered during a study of early T cells in non-severe SARS-CoV-2 infection. This CDR3 contains 16 residues. CDR1 and CDR2 from the germline V gene are SGDLS and YYNGEE. Germline trimming cut 0 bases from V and 4 bases from J; bases unmatched to any gene: 5. Broader study findings: Anti-spike CD8 responses were favored in VDJdb matching, and private and CD4 specificities were missed.

Attachment of unique molecular identifiers was made to individual cDNA molecules. TCRdb analysed the 5' RACE reads with MiXCR anew, one entry per CDR3 protein. The sample includes 40,000 to 50,000 distinct CDR3 sequences, roughly 5.4% seen only once; the top ten take 5% to 6.5%. This clonotype was seen ten or more times. Its antigen is as yet unknown. The sequenced sample was whole blood, obtained at baseline. The receptor's source is an adult who was a healthcare worker with PCR-confirmed SARS-CoV-2 infection or an uninfected control (not recorded which). The chain couples TRBV9 to TRBJ2-1; 9 bases fit TRBD2. CDR3: CASSVGLAGSYNEQFF. The CDR3 bases are TGTGCCAGCAGCGTAGGGCTAGCGGGGAGTTACAATGAGCAGTTCTTC.